This passage covers 12 T cell receptor beta chains from one sample sequenced in a study of control samples from healthy donors and cancer patients. Sequencing used immunoSEQ multiplex PCR; TCRdb keeps in-frame clones, though not all of them. Of around 70,000 clones in the sample, 70% to 90% were seen once. The sample comprised PBMCs. The receptors derive from a woman in her forties or fifties with head and neck cancer.

The chain carries TRBV3-1 (or the pseudogene TRBV3-2) and TRBJ2-3, with 11 nucleotides matching TRBD2. This CDR3 spans 16 amino acids. CDR1 LGHDT and CDR2 YNNKEL come from the germline V gene (reference sequence). V was clipped by 4 bases and J by 0 bases; unmatched bases: 3. Written as DNA, the CDR3 is TGTGCCAGCAGCCCCACTAGCGGGGGCAGCACAGATACGCAGTATTTT. Translation: CASSPTSGGSTDTQYF.

The CDR3 nucleotides are TGTGCCAGCAGTTTTCAGACAGGGCAGATGGAAAAACTGTTTTTT. Translation gives CASSFQTGQMEKLFF. The V call is TRBV28, the J call TRBJ1-4, with 7 bases identical to TRBD1. V lost 3 bases, J lost 8 bases, and 9 bases stayed unmatched. The CDR3 spans 15 residues. Germline V CDR1 and CDR2: MDHEN, SYDVKM.

V is TRBV4-1 and J is TRBJ2-1; 15 bases agree with TRBD2. The CDR3 runs 20 residues. Germline-derived CDR1 and CDR2 are MGHRA and YSYEKL. Germline trimming cut 0 bases from V and 0 bases from J; bases unmatched to any gene: 6. The CDR3 bases are TGCGCCAGCAGCCAAGAGGGACTAGCGGGGGGCTATAGCTCCTACAATGAGCAGTTCTTC. It codes for CASSQEGLAGGYSSYNEQFF.

The chain is built from TRBV3-1 (or the pseudogene TRBV3-2) and TRBJ1-6; D unresolved. This CDR3 contains 12 residues. Trimming pared 1 base from V and 8 bases from J, leaving 3 bases between. Germline V lookup: CDR1 LGHDT, CDR2 YNNKEL (reference sequence). CDR3 DNA sequence: TGTGCCAGCAGCCAAGGTTATTCACCCCTCCACTTT. Its translation is CASSQGYSPLHF.

This clone was picked up one time. V gene TRBV28 combines with J gene TRBJ2-2; 10 bases fit TRBD1. Germline loops: CDR1 MDHEN, CDR2 SYDVKM. The V gene end was trimmed by 3 bases and the J gene end by 6 bases; junction bases not matched to a gene: 10. The CDR3 covers 17 residues. CDR3 loop: CASSFQNPGQGSGELFF. The CDR3 bases are TGTGCCAGCAGTTTCCAAAACCCGGGACAGGGGTCCGGGGAGCTGTTTTTT.

The genes are TRBV19 and TRBJ1-1; perhaps TRBD1 as D (6 bases). The V end was cut by 7 bases, the J end by 1 base, with 13 bases between. Germline CDR1 reads LNHDA; CDR2 reads SQIVND (reference sequence). This CDR3 has 14 amino acids. The CDR3 protein is CASIRTAKNTEAFF. CDR3 nucleotide sequence: TGTGCCAGTATTAGGACAGCCAAGAACACTGAAGCTTTCTTT.

V is TRBV5-1 and J is TRBJ2-2; D might be TRBD1 (5 bases). The germline gives CDR1 SGHRS, CDR2 YFSETQ. The V end lost 4 bases, the J end lost 0 bases, and 10 bases lay between the germline ends. The CDR3 contains 15 residues. CDR3 region: CASSLTVANTGELFF. The CDR3 DNA sequence: TGCGCCAGCAGCCTGACAGTTGCGAACACCGGGGAGCTGTTTTTT.

The chain couples TRBV30 to TRBJ1-6; TRBD1 is a possible D gene (6 bases). This CDR3 is 15 amino acids long. The germline V and J ends were trimmed by 0 bases and 7 bases, with 13 bases remaining between them. CDR1 is GTSNPN, CDR2 SVGIG, per germline (reference sequence). The CDR3 spells CAWSVLRTANSPLHF. In DNA form, the CDR3 reads TGTGCCTGGAGTGTTTTAAGGACAGCAAATTCACCCCTCCACTTT.

The genes are TRBV19 and TRBJ2-3; a possible D gene is TRBD2 (6 bases). This CDR3 has 13 amino acids. Trimming stripped 5 bases from V and 2 bases from J, with 8 bases between. Germline V CDR1 and CDR2: LNHDA, SQIVND (reference sequence). The CDR3 loop reads CASSGGFTDTQYF. DNA for the CDR3: TGTGCCAGTAGTGGGGGGTTCACAGATACGCAGTATTTT.

The chain joins TRBV19 to TRBJ2-7; 9 nucleotides match TRBD1. The CDR3 spans 15 residues. Trimming removed 5 bases from V and 0 bases from J; junction bases left unmatched: 5. Germline CDR1 LNHDA, CDR2 SQIVND (reference sequence). The CDR3 DNA reads as TGTGCCAGTAGTCGAGGGACAGGGAGCTCCTACGAGCAGTACTTC. Translating gives CASSRGTGSSYEQYF.

This clone has more than one count but fewer than ten. The chain combines TRBV9 with TRBJ1-4; D ambiguous. The CDR3 covers 14 residues. CDR1 is SGDLS and CDR2 is YYNGEE in the germline V gene. Trimming took off 4 bases at V and 8 bases at J, with 15 bases between the two ends. CDR3: CASSPQAYREKLFF. The CDR3 region has the DNA TGTGCCAGCAGCCCCCAGGCTTATAGGGAAAAACTGTTTTTT. Full variable domain (outside the CDR3, taken from reference TRBV9 and TRBJ1-4): DSGVTQTPKHLITATGQRVTLRCSPRSGDLSVYWYQQSLDQGLQFLIQYYNGEERAKGNILERFSAQQFPDLHSELNLSSLELGDSALYFCASSPQAYREKLFFGSGTQLSVL.

The V call is TRBV25-1, the J call TRBJ1-3; D might be TRBD1 (6 bases). V was clipped by 4 bases and J by 0 bases, with 13 bases between them. The CDR3 covers 16 residues. Germline CDR1 and CDR2: MGHDK and SYGVNS. The CDR3: CASSGQVPSSGNTIYF. In DNA form, the CDR3 reads TGTGCCAGCAGTGGACAGGTGCCGAGCTCTGGAAACACCATATATTTT.